A single TCR beta chain is shown here with its context. The time point denotes: persistent/refractory GD, antithyroid drugs over 5 years with positive TRAb. Following extraction of RNA from PBMCs, that RNA was used to make the TCR library. This record comes from a study of regulatory T cells in long-lasting Graves disease. Germline assignment: CDR1 MNHNS and CDR2 SASEGT. The CDR3 extends over 15 amino acids. V lost 0 bases to trimming and J lost 6 bases; unmatched junction nucleotides: 0. CDR3 regions were amplified by Arm-PCR using iRepertoire HTBI primers to build TCR beta libraries. Original methodology: In the combined samples, approximately 62 TRBV and fewer than 15 TRBJ segments were identified. Each CDR3 protein gets one entry after TCRdb re-called the multiplex PCR reads with MiXCR. In this record, the V and J calls reflect TCRdb's handling and not the investigators' own analysis. Among around 500,000 distinct CDR3 sequences listed, less than 25% were seen once.

Sequencing used peripheral blood mononuclear cells (PBMCs), obtained when the disease was refractory, from a patient treated with antithyroid drugs. The clonotype originates from a female donor with Graves disease. V usage is TRBV6-1 and J usage is TRBJ1-6; 9 nucleotides agree with TRBD1. This chain's CDR3 is CASSEAGQGNSPLHF. The CDR3 nucleotides are TGTGCCAGCAGTGAAGCGGGACAGGGTAATTCACCCCTCCACTTT.